This TCR beta chain was observed in a study of blood T cell repertoires in COVID-19. Enrollment of patients from Seattle took place during active infection, with longitudinal follow-up. CDR1 is KGHSH, CDR2 LQKENI, per germline. The CDR3 is 15 residues long. V lost 6 bases to trimming and J lost 1 base, with 15 bases between them. In the original workflow: By means of reference gene primer amplification, nucleated cell counts were estimated. Sequencing was performed with immunoSEQ multiplex PCR; in TCRdb, only in-frame clones are kept and a portion is missing. D and trimming were read from the DNA, whereas the V and J calls and clone size are those reported in that table. The sample shows 150,000 to 200,000 clones, over 90% of them seen only once.

The sequenced sample was peripheral blood. This receptor was identified in a woman in her sixties or seventies with COVID-19, enrolled during active disease. The chain uses TRBV18 and TRBJ1-1, with a tentative D call TRBD1 (5 bases). The CDR3, as DNA: TGTGCCAGCTCCCTAGGGAGGACAAAGAACACTGAAGCTTTCTTT. It codes for CASSLGRTKNTEAFF.